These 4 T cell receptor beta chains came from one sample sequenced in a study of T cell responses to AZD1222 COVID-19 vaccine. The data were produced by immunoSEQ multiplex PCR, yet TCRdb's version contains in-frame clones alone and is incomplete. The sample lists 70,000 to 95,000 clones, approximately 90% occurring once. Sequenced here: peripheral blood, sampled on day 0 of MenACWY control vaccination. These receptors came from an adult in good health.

CDR3 nucleotides: TGTGCCAGCAGTCCGTATAATTCACCCCTCCACTTT. Translated, it gives CASSPYNSPLHF. The chain combines TRBV6-5 with TRBJ1-6; no clear D gene. The germline V gene encodes CDR1 MNHEY and CDR2 SVGAGI. The CDR3 spans 12 residues. Trimming stripped 5 bases from V and 4 bases from J, with 3 bases between.

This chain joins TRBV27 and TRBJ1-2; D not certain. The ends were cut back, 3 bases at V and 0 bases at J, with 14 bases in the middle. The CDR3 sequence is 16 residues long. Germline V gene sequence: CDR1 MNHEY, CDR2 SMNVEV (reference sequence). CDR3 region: CASSFMAGRANYGYTF. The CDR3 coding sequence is TGTGCCAGCAGTTTTATGGCAGGCAGAGCTAACTATGGCTACACCTTC.

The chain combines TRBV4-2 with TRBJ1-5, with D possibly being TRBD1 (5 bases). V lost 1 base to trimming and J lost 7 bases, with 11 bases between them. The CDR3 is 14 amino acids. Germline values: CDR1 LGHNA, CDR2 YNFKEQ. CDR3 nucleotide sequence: TGTGCCAGCAGCCAAGGCCCCCAGGGACAGCCCCAGCATTTT. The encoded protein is CASSQGPQGQPQHF.

The CDR3 is CASKASGLSGANVLTF. CDR3 DNA sequence: TGTGCCAGCAAGGCTAGCGGGCTCTCTGGGGCCAACGTCCTGACTTTC. V usage is TRBV27 and J usage is TRBJ2-6; 8 bases align to TRBD2. This CDR3 is built from 16 residues. Germline lookup yields CDR1 MNHEY and CDR2 SMNVEV (reference sequence). Trimming took 7 bases from V and 0 from J; bases not matched to a gene: 5.